This TCR beta chain was retrieved from a study of control samples from healthy donors and cancer patients. Here immunoSEQ multiplex PCR was the method, and the copy in TCRdb shows in-frame clones only, minus some. The table records some 130,000 clones, around 89% of them present only once. Trimming removed 0 bases from V and 8 bases from J, with 14 bases in between. The CDR3 is 15 residues long. From germline, CDR1 is SGDLS and CDR2 YYNGEE. The sequenced sample consisted of blood. This sequence joins TRBV9 and TRBJ1-4; D unclear. The sequence was obtained from a man aged 35-49 years in good health. The CDR3 DNA follows: TGTGCCAGCAGCGTAGATGGAGGGAGTCAGGAAAAACTGTTTTTT. Translated, it gives CASSVDGGSQEKLFF.